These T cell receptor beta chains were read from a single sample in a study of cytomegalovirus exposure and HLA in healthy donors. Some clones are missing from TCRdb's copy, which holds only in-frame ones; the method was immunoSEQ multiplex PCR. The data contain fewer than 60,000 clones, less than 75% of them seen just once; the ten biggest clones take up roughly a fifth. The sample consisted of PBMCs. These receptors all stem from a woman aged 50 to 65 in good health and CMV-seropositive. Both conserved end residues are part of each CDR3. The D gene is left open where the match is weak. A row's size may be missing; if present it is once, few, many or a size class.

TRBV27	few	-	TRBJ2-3	CASRRTGRPTDTQYF	TGTGCCAGCAGGAGGACTGGACGGCCCACAGATACGCAGTATTTT
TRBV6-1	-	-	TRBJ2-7	CASRDWPYSYEQYF	TGTGCCAGCAGGGACTGGCCCTATTCCTACGAGCAGTACTTC
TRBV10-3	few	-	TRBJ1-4	CAISESMEKLFF	TGTGCCATCAGTGAGTCCATGGAAAAACTGTTTTTT
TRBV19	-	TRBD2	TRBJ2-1	CASSIISGGRNEQFF	TGTGCCAGTAGTATAATTAGCGGGGGGAGGAATGAGCAGTTCTTC
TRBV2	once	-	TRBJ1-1	CASTSPRGFGTEAFF	TGTGCCAGCACATCCCCCAGGGGCTTTGGTACTGAAGCTTTCTTT
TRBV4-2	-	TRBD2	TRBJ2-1	CASSQETSGAYNEQFF	TGTGCCAGCAGCCAAGAAACTAGCGGGGCCTACAATGAGCAGTTCTTC
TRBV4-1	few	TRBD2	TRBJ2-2	CASSQDSGGAGVMVFF	TGCGCCAGCAGCCAAGATAGCGGGGGGGCCGGGGTGATGGTGTTTTTT
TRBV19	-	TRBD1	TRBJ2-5	CASSADRGLETQYF	TGTGCCAGTAGTGCGGACAGGGGGCTGGAGACCCAGTACTTC
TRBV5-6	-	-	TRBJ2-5	CASSLGQVATQYF	TGTGCCAGCAGCTTGGGACAGGTAGCGACCCAGTACTTC
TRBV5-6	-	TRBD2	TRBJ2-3	CASSLILIAGYTDTQYF	TGTGCCAGCAGCTTGATCTTGATAGCGGGATACACAGATACGCAGTATTTT
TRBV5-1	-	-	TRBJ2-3	CASREGEREQYF	TGCGCCAGCAGGGAGGGAGAACGAGAGCAGTATTTT
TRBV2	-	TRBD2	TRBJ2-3	CASSEAGGGLAGTDTQYF	TGTGCCAGCAGTGAAGCAGGGGGGGGACTAGCGGGCACAGATACGCAGTATTTT
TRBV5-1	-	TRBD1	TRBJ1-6	CASSLDGQGNSPLHF	TGCGCCAGCAGCTTGGACGGACAGGGGAATTCACCCCTCCACTTT
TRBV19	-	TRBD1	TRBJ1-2	CASSIDWTGANYGYTF	TGTGCCAGTAGTATAGACTGGACAGGAGCTAACTATGGCTACACCTTC
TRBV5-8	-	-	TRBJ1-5	CASSLFRGYDSYQPQHF	TGTGCCAGCAGCTTATTTCGGGGTTACGATTCCTATCAGCCCCAGCATTTT